The clone carrying this T cell receptor beta chain appeared many times. Antigen specificity is unknown. The data derive from a study of identical twins. The CDR3 loop spans 17 amino acids. V gave up 5 bases and J gave up 1 base; unmatched junction bases: 9. TCRdb ran MiXCR on the 5' RACE reads and lists one entry per CDR3 protein. The table has fewer than 250,000 distinct CDR3 sequences, 7.5% seen once. Findings of the study overall: With beta out-of-frame sequences, excess sharing by twins was weaker.

These data are also associated with another study on yellow fever vaccine responses in identical twins.

Source material: CD8+ T cells sorted from blood. The sequence was collected from a woman younger than 30 in good health. The chain uses TRBV12-3 or TRBV12-4 and TRBJ2-3; 10 bases line up with TRBD2. The DNA for the CDR3 is TGTGCCAGCAGTCCGCGGGGAGGGACTAGCGGCACAGATACGCAGTATTTT. This gives the protein CASSPRGGTSGTDTQYF.